This T cell receptor beta chain was found in a study of blood T cells in healthy people across ages. Study-wide results and limits: The long-lived group displayed more naive CD4+ cells, plus higher diversity, than the aged donors did. Conclusively comparing naive with antigen-experienced cells was impossible with unsorted PBMCs.

Through a sample-barcoded 5' primer and a J-beta primer mix, a second PCR was run for roughly 7 to 11 cycles. TCRdb reprocessed the 5' RACE reads via MiXCR and lists one record per CDR3 protein. Here the sample spans hundreds of thousands of distinct CDR3 sequences, about half being singletons. The table lists this clonotype with a few counts. Its antigen is currently unknown. The CDR3 consists of 15 residues. CDR1 is SGHAT and CDR2 is FQDESV in the germline V gene (reference sequence). The V and J ends lost 5 bases and 7 bases respectively, with 18 bases between them. This chain joins TRBV11-1 and TRBJ2-1; either TRBD1 or TRBD2 may supply D (5 bases each). The clonotype comes from a man in his 60s in good health. The specimen sequenced was blood. CDR3 residues: CASSPLGQRGNEQFF. The CDR3 DNA reads as TGTGCCAGCAGCCCCCTGGGGCAGCGAGGGAATGAGCAGTTCTTC.